The 21 T cell receptor beta chains in this list originate from one sample, sequenced in a study of blood T cell repertoires in COVID-19. Repertoires were generated with immunoSEQ multiplex PCR, while TCRdb's copy carries only in-frame clones and drops some. This table holds tens of thousands of clones, nearly 90% found once. The sample taken for sequencing was peripheral blood. The receptors stem from a man aged 65 to 79 with acute or convalescent COVID-19.

The rearrangement links TRBV5-1 to TRBJ1-4, with TRBD1 as a possible D gene (6 bases). The CDR3 covers 14 residues. With 3 bases removed from V and 4 bases from J, the gap between germline ends came to 10 bases. Germline V gene sequence: CDR1 SGHRS, CDR2 YFSETQ. In DNA, the CDR3 is TGCGCCAGCAGCTCACAGGGTTTTAATGAAAAACTGTTTTTT. Its translation: CASSSQGFNEKLFF. The full variable domain, its missing parts supplied by reference TRBV5-1 and TRBJ1-4, is KAGVTQTPRYLIKTRGQQVTLSCSPISGHRSVSWYQQTPGQGLQFLFEYFSETQRNKGNFPGRFSGRQFSNSRSEMNVSTLELGDSALYLCASSSQGFNEKLFFGSGTQLSVL.

This sequence joins TRBV6-1 and TRBJ2-2; 9 bases line up with TRBD2. The germline V gene encodes CDR1 MNHNS and CDR2 SASEGT. The CDR3 totals 16 residues. V gave up 1 base and J gave up 5 bases; unmatched junction bases: 5. CDR3 DNA sequence: TGTGCCAGCAGTGAAGTAGCGGGGGAGGGTACCGGGGAGCTGTTTTTT. This encodes CASSEVAGEGTGELFF.

The rearrangement links TRBV30 to TRBJ1-2, with D possibly being TRBD1 (5 bases). This CDR3 region has 13 residues. Germline CDR1 GTSNPN, CDR2 SVGIG (reference sequence). With 3 bases removed from V and 4 bases from J, the gap between germline ends came to 12 bases. The CDR3 sequence is CAWSGDSFYGYTF. CDR3 in DNA: TGTGCCTGGAGCGGCGACAGCTTCTATGGCTACACCTTC.

The chain joins TRBV11-2 to TRBJ1-1, with no clear D. V was pared by 3 bases and J by 4 bases, with 6 bases between. The V gene's germline CDR1 is SGHAT and CDR2 FQNNGV. This CDR3 has 12 amino acids. CDR3 sequence reads: CASSFSSTEAFF. In DNA, the CDR3 is TGTGCCAGCAGCTTTAGCAGCACTGAAGCTTTCTTT.

This clone was found a few times. This chain joins TRBV6-5 and TRBJ2-7; 9 bases align to TRBD1. With 6 bases clipped from V and 0 bases from J, the junction kept 3 bases outside the gene matches. Per the germline V gene, CDR1 is MNHEY and CDR2 is SVGAGI. The CDR3 is 14 residues long. In nucleotides, the CDR3 is TGTGCCAGCAGAGGGACAGGGTACTCCTACGAGCAGTACTTC. Amino acid sequence: CASRGTGYSYEQYF.

The chain couples TRBV6-4 to TRBJ1-2; 9 positions agree with TRBD1. The CDR3 spans 13 residues. J was trimmed by 8 bases and V by 10 bases; bases with no gene match: 11. Germline V gene sequence: CDR1 MRHNA, CDR2 SNTAGT. The DNA for the CDR3 is TGTGCCACTAGGACAGGGGAGGCGTCAGGCTACACCTTC. Translating it yields CATRTGEASGYTF.

The J gene is TRBJ2-1, the V gene TRBV6-2 or TRBV6-3; 9 bases are a match to TRBD1. Unmatched junction bases numbered 14, after V lost 0 bases and J lost 11 bases. The CDR3 loop spans 17 amino acids. Germline CDR1 is MNHEY and CDR2 is SVGEGT. The CDR3: CASSYSIGTGPPLKQFF. The CDR3 DNA follows: TGTGCCAGCAGTTACTCGATTGGGACAGGGCCTCCTCTCAAGCAGTTCTTC.

The CDR3 nucleotides are TGTGCCAGCAGCCAAGATCCGGGACAGAATGTACTCAGCTCCTACGAGCAGTACTTC. This gives the protein CASSQDPGQNVLSSYEQYF. The J gene is TRBJ2-7, the V gene TRBV3-1 (or the pseudogene TRBV3-2); 7 bases align to TRBD1. The CDR3 totals 19 residues. CDR1 is LGHDT, CDR2 YNNKEL, per germline (reference sequence). Trimming removed 0 bases from V and 0 bases from J; junction bases left unmatched: 14.

A single count supports this clone. V is TRBV12-3 or TRBV12-4 and J is TRBJ1-2; maybe TRBD1 (6 bases). The CDR3 loop spans 13 amino acids. V gave up 1 base and J gave up 8 bases, with 11 bases separating them. The CDR3 region is CASSLGTEGGYTF. CDR3 DNA sequence: TGTGCCAGCAGTTTAGGGACAGAGGGAGGCTACACCTTC.

This chain uses TRBV7-3 with TRBJ2-2; D ambiguous. This CDR3 region has 14 residues. V was pared by 0 bases and J by 9 bases, with 11 bases between. The germline V gene has CDR1 SGHTA and CDR2 FQGTGA. CDR3 DNA sequence: TGTGCCAGCAGCTTAACTACGCAGGCGCGGGAGCTGTTTTTT. It encodes CASSLTTQARELFF.

V is TRBV11-2 and J is TRBJ1-4, with TRBD1 as a possible D gene (6 bases). The CDR3 extends over 16 amino acids. The V gene's germline CDR1 is SGHAT and CDR2 FQNNGV. V lost 2 bases, J lost 2 bases, and 12 bases lay in between. DNA of the CDR3: TGTGCCAGCAGCTTAAGGGGGGGGCCTACTAATGAAAAACTGTTTTTT. It specifies CASSLRGGPTNEKLFF.

This clone was seen a single time. The gene calls are TRBV7-9 and TRBJ2-7; perhaps TRBD1 as D (6 bases). This CDR3 is built from 14 residues. CDR1 and CDR2 (germline): SEHNR, FQNEAQ (reference sequence). V lost 1 base and J 6 bases, leaving 13 bases between the germline ends. CDR3 sequence reads: CASSLEQGLREQYF. CDR3 sequence (DNA): TGTGCCAGCAGCTTAGAGCAGGGGCTGCGCGAGCAGTACTTC.

V and J are TRBV4-1 and TRBJ2-4; the D gene is possibly TRBD2 (5 bases). V lost 1 base to trimming and J lost 2 bases, with 15 bases between them. The CDR3 loop spans 17 amino acids. CDR1 and CDR2 (germline): MGHRA, YSYEKL. The CDR3 loop is CASSQGRGRDPKNIQYF. Here the CDR3 DNA reads TGCGCCAGCAGCCAAGGTCGGGGTCGAGACCCCAAAAACATTCAGTACTTC.

The chain employs TRBV19 and TRBJ1-2; 10 nucleotides line up with TRBD1. The CDR3 runs to 14 residues. The J segment lost 4 bases and the V segment lost 1 base, leaving 0 bases of the junction unmatched. Germline V gene lookup returns CDR1 LNHDA and CDR2 SQIVND (reference sequence). The CDR3 nucleotides read TGTGCCAGTAGTATAGGACAGGGGGCCTATGGCTACACCTTC. It codes for CASSIGQGAYGYTF.

V usage is TRBV4-2 and J usage is TRBJ1-2, with D maybe TRBD1 (6 bases). V shed 3 bases and J shed 8 bases, with 13 bases lying between them. The CDR3 extends over 13 amino acids. The germline V gene has CDR1 LGHNA and CDR2 YNFKEQ. The chain's CDR3 is CASSQARGGGYTF. Written as DNA, the CDR3 is TGTGCCAGCAGCCAGGCCAGGGGCGGGGGCTACACCTTC.

This rearrangement joins TRBV7-9 to TRBJ2-3; 9 nucleotides line up with TRBD2. The germline CDR1 and CDR2 sequences are SEHNR and FQNEAQ (reference sequence). The CDR3 spans 16 residues. The V and J ends lost 1 base and 4 bases, in that order; junction bases with no gene match: 6. The CDR3 DNA is TGTGCCAGCAGCTTAGTAAGGACTAGCGCCCCAGATACGCAGTATTTT. It encodes CASSLVRTSAPDTQYF.

The chain uses TRBV24-1 and TRBJ2-2; 9 bases are shared with TRBD2. Trimming at V came to 0 bases and at J to 4 bases, leaving 2 bases not matched to a gene. In germline, CDR1 is KGHDR, CDR2 SFDVKD. This CDR3 has 16 residues. This chain's CDR3 is CATSDLGTSTTGELFF. The CDR3 DNA sequence: TGTGCCACCAGTGATTTGGGGACTAGCACCACCGGGGAGCTGTTTTTT.

For this clone: The junction shows a germline mismatch at one end, possibly a read error. The chain recombines TRBV7-2 with TRBJ2-5; 8 bases are shared with TRBD2. Germline lookup yields CDR1 SGHTA and CDR2 FQGNSA. The CDR3 contains 13 residues. CDR3 sequence reads: CASTLSGGETQYF. The CDR3 DNA reads TGTGCCAGCACCTTAAGCGGGGGCGAGACCCAGTACTTC.

The chain employs TRBV24-1 and TRBJ1-2; D unresolved. V was shortened by 6 bases and J by 3 bases, with 10 bases between the two germline ends. CDR1 is KGHDR and CDR2 is SFDVKD in the germline V gene. This CDR3 comprises 13 residues. CDR3 region: CATSSTGDYGYTF. The CDR3 DNA follows: TGTGCCACCAGTTCAACCGGGGACTATGGCTACACCTTC.

The chain uses TRBV10-3 and TRBJ2-5; D is unclear. The ends were cut back, 2 bases at V and 5 bases at J, with 9 bases in the middle. The CDR3 runs 13 residues. CDR1 and CDR2 from the germline V gene are ENHRY and SYGVKD. CDR3 protein: CAISEGPGETQYF. The CDR3 DNA follows: TGTGCCATCAGTGAGGGGCCAGGCGAGACCCAGTACTTC.

The chain couples TRBV24-1 to TRBJ2-1; TRBD1 is a possible D gene (6 bases). The CDR3 is 14 amino acids. Germline CDR1 and CDR2: KGHDR and SFDVKD. Trimming took 2 bases from V and 4 from J, leaving 8 bases between them. CDR3 loop: CATSDSDSYNEQFF. CDR3 nucleotides: TGTGCCACCAGTGATTCGGACAGTTACAATGAGCAGTTCTTC.